The clone carrying this TCR beta chain occurred a few times. Antigen: not known. This sample stems from a study of cytomegalovirus exposure and HLA in healthy donors. Overall study results and limits: The authors later linked a missense DCLRE1C variant to TCR beta V- and J-gene trimming. The study flagged about 150 TCR beta chains as cytomegalovirus-associated. Three CMV-associated chains proved CMV antigen-specific in vitro.

V gave up 6 bases and J gave up 2 bases; unmatched junction bases: 6. The CDR3 has 14 amino acids. CDR1 is MNHNS and CDR2 is SASEGT in the germline V gene. The primer mix had 60 Vbeta and 13 Jbeta primers. TCRdb's copy holds only in-frame clones and misses some; the assay was immunoSEQ multiplex PCR. The data show 120,000 to 150,000 clones, 73% seen once. Sequenced input: PBMCs. The genes are TRBV6-1 and TRBJ2-5; TRBD1 matches 7 bases. This TCR was sampled from a woman in her late teens or twenties in good health and CMV-seronegative. CDR3 sequence: CASSDPGQQETQYF. CDR3 sequence (DNA): TGTGCCAGCAGCGATCCGGGACAGCAAGAGACCCAGTACTTC.